Listed here are 3 T cell receptor beta chains from one sample, sequenced in a study of blood T cell repertoires in COVID-19 (TCRdb year 2020). Libraries came from the immunoSEQ multiplex PCR assay. Imported from immuneACCESS, the table was reduced by TCRdb to in-frame sequences with V and J called. These copies leave out some clones; in studies compared against another copy, an unresolved V gene accounts for under half, and the cause of the remainder is not known. This sample gives 140,000 to 150,000 clones in total; roughly 88% of them show up just once. About 1.8% of the sample rests with the top ten. The sequencing input was peripheral blood. Receptors were obtained from a woman in her forties or fifties with acute or convalescent COVID-19.

V is TRBV11-3 and J is TRBJ2-7, with a weak D call TRBD2 (6 bases). With 1 base removed from V and 5 bases from J, the gap between germline ends came to 18 bases. Germline assignment: CDR1 SGHNT and CDR2 YENEEA. The CDR3 contains 16 residues. This CDR3 is CASSLGGAPPRHEQYF. CDR3 sequence (DNA): TGTGCCAGCAGCTTAGGCGGGGCACCCCCTAGGCACGAGCAGTACTTC.

This clone came up a few times. The gene calls are TRBV27 and TRBJ2-1; D uncertain. Germline CDR1 MNHEY, CDR2 SMNVEV (reference sequence). CDR3 size: 8 residues. V lost 6 bases, J lost 15 bases, and 6 bases lay in between. CDR3 in amino acids: CASSKWFF. CDR3 sequence (DNA): TGTGCCAGCAGCAAATGGTTCTTC.

The chain is built from TRBV19 and TRBJ1-5, with D possibly TRBD1 on 6 matching bases. The germline V and J ends were trimmed by 1 base and 7 bases, with 17 bases remaining between them. The CDR3 runs 16 residues. CDR1 and CDR2 from the germline V gene are LNHDA and SQIVND (reference sequence). The CDR3 region has the DNA TGTGCCAGTAGTATAGCGGGGGGGCCCCGTACCCAGCCCCAGCATTTT. Residues: CASSIAGGPRTQPQHF. Complete variable domain (other parts from reference TRBV19 and TRBJ1-5): DGGITQSPKYLFRKEGQNVTLSCEQNLNHDAMYWYRQDPGQGLRLIYYSQIVNDFQKGDIAEGYSVSREKKESFPLTVTSAQKNPTAFYLCASSIAGGPRTQPQHFGDGTRLSIL.